Listed here is a single T cell receptor (beta chain). These data belong to a study of shared T cell receptors in the human thymus. Profiled with immunoSEQ multiplex PCR; TCRdb holds only in-frame clones, not every one. The table records 700,000 or so clones, roughly 88% of them present only once. V was pared by 7 bases and J by 2 bases, with 15 bases of the junction left unmatched. The germline gives CDR1 SGHRS, CDR2 YFSETQ. CDR3 length: 17 residues. These sequences were also reported in another study, on human thymus T cells. This second study says: Thymus pieces cut out during corrective heart surgery were the tissue that was used. Within thymic and blood repertoires, V and J gene usage appeared to be biased.

Sequences were obtained from thymocytes. The rearrangement joins TRBV5-1 to TRBJ2-1; 7 bases map to TRBD1. This TCR derives from a girl in the first two years of life with a congenital heart defect. CDR3 nucleotides: TGCGCCAGCGGACTTAGCTTGGACAGGCGGGCCTACAATGAGCAGTTCTTC. Amino acid sequence: CASGLSLDRRAYNEQFF.